This TCR beta chain originates from a study of blood T cell repertoires in COVID-19. This table comes from immunoSEQ multiplex PCR, and its TCRdb copy is limited to in-frame clones, with some not included. The repertoire holds 100,000 or so clones, with approximately 76% as singletons. The CDR3 is 16 amino acids. Trimming at V came to 4 bases and at J to 0 bases, leaving 6 bases not matched to a gene. Germline CDR1 SGHDN, CDR2 FVKESK. Sequencing input: peripheral blood. The J gene is TRBJ1-3, the V gene TRBV14, with 7 bases aligning to TRBD1. The TCR originated in a woman in her 70s with acute or convalescent COVID-19. The chain's CDR3 is CASSLGTAASGNTIYF. CDR3 nucleotide sequence: TGTGCCAGCAGCCTTGGGACAGCCGCCTCTGGAAACACCATATATTTT.